This note documents a single T cell receptor (beta chain) sequence. What it binds is not known. These data are taken from a study of T cells and Merkel cell carcinoma outcomes. Assay: immunoSEQ multiplex PCR; the TCRdb copy retains only in-frame clones and omits some. In total, the table holds around 50 clones. General study points: Repertoire plus T-cell density reportedly predicted Merkel cell carcinoma outcomes.

Germline trimming cut 4 bases from V and 6 bases from J; bases unmatched to any gene: 10. The CDR3 consists of 16 residues. Germline CDR1 reads SEHNR; CDR2 reads FQNEAQ (reference sequence). Sample: tumor tissue from Merkel cell carcinoma. The TCR sequence derives from a human donor with Merkel cell carcinoma. The V and J genes are TRBV7-9 and TRBJ1-3, with TRBD1 identical over 9 bases. CDR3 loop: CASSYGTGLLANTIYF. In DNA, the CDR3 is TGTGCCAGCAGCTACGGGACAGGGCTCCTTGCAAACACCATATATTTT.